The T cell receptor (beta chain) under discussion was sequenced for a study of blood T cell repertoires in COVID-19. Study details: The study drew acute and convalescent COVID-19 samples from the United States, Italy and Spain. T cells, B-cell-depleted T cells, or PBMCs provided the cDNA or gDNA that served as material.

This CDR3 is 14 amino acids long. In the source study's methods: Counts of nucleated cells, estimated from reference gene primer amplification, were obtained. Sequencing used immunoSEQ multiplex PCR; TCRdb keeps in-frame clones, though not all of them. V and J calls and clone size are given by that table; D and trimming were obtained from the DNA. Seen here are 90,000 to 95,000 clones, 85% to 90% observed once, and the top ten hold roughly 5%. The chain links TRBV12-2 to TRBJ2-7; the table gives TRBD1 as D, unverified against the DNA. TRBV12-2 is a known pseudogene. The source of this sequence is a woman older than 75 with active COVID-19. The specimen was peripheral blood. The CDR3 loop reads CASRLNRGHYEQYF. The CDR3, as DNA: TGTGCAAGTCGCTTAAACAGGGGCCACTACGAGCAGTACTTC.